Each of the 5 T cell receptor beta chains below was sequenced from the same sample in a study of identical twins. One entry per CDR3 protein, called by TCRdb with MiXCR from the 5' RACE reads. Counted here are approximately 140,000 distinct CDR3 sequences, around 3.5% occurring once; the ten biggest clones make up around 8%. The sample consisted of memory T cells sorted from blood. These receptors were taken from a man younger than 35 in good health.

This clonotype was picked up many times. The chain combines TRBV5-1 with TRBJ2-3; no clear D. The ends were cut back, 0 bases at V and 1 base at J, with 9 bases in the middle. The CDR3 is 15 amino acids. Germline loops: CDR1 SGHRS, CDR2 YFSETQ. This CDR3 reads CASSLERGGTDTQYF. The CDR3 DNA is TGCGCCAGCAGCTTGGAACGCGGAGGCACAGATACGCAGTATTTT.

This clonotype was detected many times. The chain recombines TRBV27 with TRBJ2-1; 7 bases agree with TRBD2. The CDR3 consists of 16 residues. In germline, CDR1 is MNHEY, CDR2 SMNVEV (reference sequence). V shed 8 bases and J 6 bases; nucleotides not matched to a gene: 16. CDR3 DNA: TGTGCCAGCGGGCACAACGGGGGGTCTCGGGGCAATGAGCAGTTCTTC. Its translation is CASGHNGGSRGNEQFF.

In this sample, this clonotype turned up a few times. The chain employs TRBV11-2 and TRBJ2-5; D is ambiguous. V was trimmed by 7 bases and J by 5 bases, leaving 17 bases between them. This CDR3 has 14 residues. Looked up from germline, CDR1 is SGHAT and CDR2 is FQNNGV. The CDR3 here is CASTLTRRLETQYF. CDR3 DNA sequence: TGTGCCAGCACCCTTACCCGAAGGTTGGAGACCCAGTACTTC.

This clonotype has at least ten counts. The chain links TRBV4-3 to TRBJ2-2; 9 bases fit TRBD1. The CDR3 has 17 residues. The V segment lost 2 bases and the J segment 6 bases; nucleotides outside the gene matches: 10. Germline V gives CDR1 LGHNA, CDR2 YSLEER. DNA of the CDR3: TGCGCCAGCAGCCAATCGGACAGGGGTTTAATGGCCGGGGAGCTGTTTTTT. It encodes CASSQSDRGLMAGELFF.

This clonotype has only a few counts. V is TRBV19 and J is TRBJ2-1; 7 bases fit TRBD2. With 3 bases clipped from V and 1 base from J, the junction kept 3 bases outside the gene matches. CDR1 and CDR2 from the germline V gene are LNHDA and SQIVND (reference sequence). CDR3 length equals 15 residues. The CDR3 bases are TGTGCCAGTAGTATTCCTAGCGGTTCCTACAATGAGCAGTTCTTC. Translating it yields CASSIPSGSYNEQFF.